Listed below are T cell receptor beta chains from one sample, sequenced in a study of OX40 agonist ivuxolimab in advanced cancers. TCRdb keeps only in-frame clones here, not all; method: immunoSEQ multiplex PCR. The sample lists over 60,000 clones, 70% to 90% seen once, with about 0.9% in the top ten. Sequenced here: CD4+ or CD8+ T cells sorted from blood, sampled in a trial of the OX40 agonist ivuxolimab. Receptor source: an adult with an advanced solid tumor such as melanoma, head and neck, liver or kidney cancer. The CDR3 runs from the conserved cysteine through the conserved F or W. A D gene is named only where the DNA matches it firmly. Only some rows state a clone size, as once, few, many or a class for expanded clones.

TRBJ2-1 | . | TRBV15 | . | TGTGCCACCACCCCGGGGACCGGGAGAAATGAGCAGTTCTTC | CATTPGTGRNEQFF
TRBJ1-2 | TRBD1 | TRBV7-8 | . | TGTGCCAGCAGCTTAGTGGGACAGGGGGCAGGCGGCTACACCTTC | CASSLVGQGAGGYTF
TRBJ1-6 | . | TRBV5-6 | . | TGTGCCAGCACCCCCCCCCGGCCCCTCCACTTT | CASTPPRPLHF
TRBJ2-6 | . | TRBV11-2 | . | TGTGCCAGCAGCCCCGTTCTGGGGGCCAACGTCCTGACTTTC | CASSPVLGANVLTF
TRBJ1-5 | TRBD1 | TRBV19 | . | TGTGCCAGTGCCGACCAGGGGGATCAGCCCCAGCATTTT | CASADQGDQPQHF
TRBJ2-5 | TRBD1 | TRBV7-2 | . | TGTGCCAGCAGCTTAGCGGACAGGGGTGGCGAGACCCAGTACTTC | CASSLADRGGETQYF
TRBJ2-2 | . | TRBV28 | . | TGTGCCAGCAGACTTAGCGGGAACACCGGGGAGCTGTTTTTT | CASRLSGNTGELFF
TRBJ2-3 | . | TRBV7-9 | . | TGTGCCAGCAGCCGTTATGGTGGTACTCGCACAGATACGCAGTATTTT | CASSRYGGTRTDTQYF
TRBJ2-7 | . | TRBV10-3 | . | TGTGCCATCACCAGAGGACAACCCTACGAGCAGTACTTC | CAITRGQPYEQYF
TRBJ1-1 | TRBD1 | TRBV5-4 | . | TGTGCCAGCAGACGAGACAGGGGGAACGCTGAAGCTTTCTTT | CASRRDRGNAEAFF
TRBJ2-3 | . | TRBV6-5 | few | TGTGCCAGCAGTAGTCCAAGCACAGATACGCAGTATTTT | CASSSPSTDTQYF
TRBJ1-3 | TRBD1 | TRBV18 | . | TGTGCCAGCTCACCTAACCAGGGGGCACATGGAAACACCATATATTTT | CASSPNQGAHGNTIYF
TRBJ1-3 | . | TRBV28 | . | TGTGCCAGCAGTTTCGTAGGGACACTTGGAAACACCATATATTTT | CASSFVGTLGNTIYF
TRBJ2-7 | . | TRBV20-1 | . | TGCAGTGCTAACCTTGACAGTTTGCAGTACTTC | CSANLDSLQYF
TRBJ1-5 | . | TRBV11-2 | once | TGTGCCAGCAGCACAGGCTGGGATCAGCCCCAGCATTTT | CASSTGWDQPQHF
TRBJ2-7 | TRBD1 | TRBV18 | . | TGTGCCAGCTCACCCCTGGGTGGGACAGGGGAGCACGAGCAGTACTTC | CASSPLGGTGEHEQYF
TRBJ2-7 | TRBD1 | TRBV9 | few | TGTGCCAGCAGCGTAGGACAGGGGATCAACGAGCAGTACTTC | CASSVGQGINEQYF
TRBJ2-7 | TRBD2 | TRBV7-2 | few | TGTGCCAGCAGCTTATCCCTAGCGGGGTTTTACGAGCAGTACTTC | CASSLSLAGFYEQYF
TRBJ2-3 | TRBD1 | TRBV28 | . | TGTGCCAGCAGTTTGAGGACAGGATCCACAGATACGCAGTATTTT | CASSLRTGSTDTQYF
TRBJ2-1 | . | TRBV30 | . | TGTGCCTGGAGTGTACTCGCCAATGAGCAGTTCTTC | CAWSVLANEQFF
TRBJ2-1 | TRBD2 | TRBV9 | . | TGTGCCAGCAGCCGAAGCGGGGGGGCCTGGTACAATGAGCAGTTCTTC | CASSRSGGAWYNEQFF
TRBJ1-1 | . | TRBV4-3 | . | TGCGCCAGCAGCGCCCAGAGCGGGGACCCTGAAGCTTTCTTT | CASSAQSGDPEAFF
TRBJ1-5 | . | TRBV6-5 | . | TGTGCCAGCAAATCTCCGGGCTATGACAATCAGCCCCAGCATTTT | CASKSPGYDNQPQHF
TRBJ2-5 | . | TRBV28 | . | TGTGCCAGCAGTAAACAAGACCAAGAGACCCAGTACTTC | CASSKQDQETQYF
TRBJ1-3 | . | TRBV9 | . | TGTGCCAGCAGCGTAGACCAAACTGGAAACACCATATATTTT | CASSVDQTGNTIYF
TRBJ2-2 | TRBD2 | TRBV7-3 | once | TGTGCCAGCAGCCCCACCGGGACTAGCGGAAACACCGGGGAGCTGTTTTTT | CASSPTGTSGNTGELFF
TRBJ1-6 | . | TRBV5-5 | . | TGTGCCAGCAGCCCGACGGGGGACCCAATGTCTGTCTCCCTCCACTTT | CASSPTGDPMSVSLHF
TRBJ2-3 | TRBD2 | TRBV7-2 | . | TGTGCTAGCAGCTTAGCTCTACTAGCGGGAAGCACAGATACGCAGTATTTT | CASSLALLAGSTDTQYF
TRBJ2-6 | . | TRBV21-1 | . | TGTGCCAGCATCTGGGGGGGCTCTGGGGCCAACGTCCTGACTTTC | CASIWGGSGANVLTF
TRBJ1-5 | . | TRBV4-3 | . | TGCGCCAGCAGCCAAGAAACCAATTCGCAGCCCCAGCATTTT | CASSQETNSQPQHF
TRBJ2-7 | TRBD2 | TRBV6-5 | once | TGTGCCAGCAGTCCCGGACTAGCGGCCTCCTACGAGCAGTACTTC | CASSPGLAASYEQYF
TRBJ2-3 | TRBD2 | TRBV4-2 | . | TGTGCCAGCAGCCAAGGGACAGCGGGAGGGGATACGCAGTATTTT | CASSQGTAGGDTQYF
TRBJ2-3 | . | TRBV5-6 | once | TGTGCCAGCAGCTTACGACTGGAACTGATAAGCACAGATACGCAGTATTTT | CASSLRLELISTDTQYF
TRBJ2-3 | . | TRBV5-6 | . | TGTGCCAGCAGCTTGTGGACAACTCCAGATACGCAGTATTTT | CASSLWTTPDTQYF
TRBJ2-3 | TRBD1 | TRBV5-1 | . | TGCGCCAGCAGCGCCAGGGGGGATACGCAGTATTTT | CASSARGDTQYF
TRBJ1-3 | . | TRBV6-5 | . | TGTGCCAGCAGTTTTTCATCTGGGAGGTCTGGAAACACCATATATTTT | CASSFSSGRSGNTIYF
TRBJ1-6 | . | TRBV11-2 | . | TGTGCCAGCAGCTCCCTCTCGAATTCACCCCTCCACTTT | CASSSLSNSPLHF
TRBJ2-7 | TRBD1 | TRBV6-1 | . | TGTGCCAGCTTTAGACAGGGCGCCTACGAGCAGTACTTC | CASFRQGAYEQYF
TRBJ1-4 | . | TRBV4-2 | . | TGTGCCAGCAGCCAAGATTCGGGGCCTGAAAAACTGTTTTTT | CASSQDSGPEKLFF
TRBJ1-2 | . | TRBV5-1 | . | TGCGCCAGCAGCCCGGGGGACACCCTCTATGGCTACACCTTC | CASSPGDTLYGYTF
TRBJ2-5 | TRBD1 | TRBV7-2 | once | TGTGCCAGCAGCTCCAGACAGGGCTCCCAAGAGACCCAGTACTTC | CASSSRQGSQETQYF
TRBJ1-6 | . | TRBV19 | . | TGTGCCAGTAGTGACTGGTCCTATAATTCACCCCTCCACTTT | CASSDWSYNSPLHF
TRBJ1-2 | . | TRBV7-2 | once | TGTGCCAGCAGCCCAAACATTGGCCAAAAAATCTATGGCTACACCTTC | CASSPNIGQKIYGYTF
TRBJ2-2 | . | TRBV11-2 | . | TGTGCCAGCAGCGAAGGGGGGACCACCGGGGAGCTGTTTTTT | CASSEGGTTGELFF
TRBJ2-1 | . | TRBV6-5 | once | TGTGCCAGCACCTCCATCGAGAATCGTGAGCAGTTCTTC | CASTSIENREQFF
TRBJ2-7 | TRBD1 | TRBV15 | . | TGTGCCACCAGCAGCGGGGGACAGGGCCAAGGCGAGCAGTACTTC | CATSSGGQGQGEQYF
TRBJ2-1 | . | TRBV6-5 | . | TGTGCCAGCAGTAGGGGGTTTTCCTACAATGAGCAGTTCTTC | CASSRGFSYNEQFF
TRBJ2-7 | TRBD2 | TRBV18 | once | TGTGCCAGCTCACCTCCCGTGACTAGCGGTTCCTACGAGCAGTACTTC | CASSPPVTSGSYEQYF
TRBJ2-7 | . | TRBV29-1 | . | TGCAGCGTCGCTTGGGGGGCTCGCTCCTACGAGCAGTACTTC | CSVAWGARSYEQYF
TRBJ2-3 | . | TRBV28 | . | TGTGCCAGCAGTTCCGCCCGACGGGGGAGCACAGATACGCAGTATTTT | CASSSARRGSTDTQYF
TRBJ1-1 | . | TRBV4-3 | . | TGCGCCAGCAGCCAAGATCGGAGAGGGGCTGAAGCTTTCTTT | CASSQDRRGAEAFF
TRBJ1-2 | . | TRBV30 | . | TGTGCCTGGAGTGTAGAACACCGTCTCAGGGGCTACACCTTC | CAWSVEHRLRGYTF
TRBJ1-1 | TRBD1 | TRBV7-2 | . | TGTGCCAGCAGCTCAAGACAGGGCTGGATTGAAGCTTTCTTT | CASSSRQGWIEAFF